This entry lists 6 T cell receptor beta chains sequenced from one sample in a study of early T cells in non-severe SARS-CoV-2 infection. TCRdb re-derived calls from the 5' RACE reads in MiXCR, one entry per CDR3 protein. The data hold 30,000 to 45,000 distinct CDR3 sequences, with roughly 5.4% observed a single time. Sequencing input: whole blood. These TCRs come from an adult who was a healthcare worker with PCR-confirmed SARS-CoV-2 infection or an uninfected control (not recorded which).

This clonotype was observed many times. V usage is TRBV10-3 and J usage is TRBJ1-2; D unresolved. The CDR3 is made up of 13 amino acids. Trimming pared 3 bases from V and 4 bases from J, leaving 9 bases between. CDR1 is ENHRY and CDR2 is SYGVKD in the germline V gene. The CDR3 spells CAISDYVLYGYTF. The CDR3 DNA is TGTGCCATCAGTGACTATGTGCTCTATGGCTACACCTTC.

This clonotype was counted ten times or more. The gene calls are TRBV9 and TRBJ2-1; a possible D gene is TRBD1 (9 bases). The CDR3 is made up of 15 amino acids. The V and J ends lost 3 bases and 9 bases respectively, with 19 bases between them. CDR1 is SGDLS, CDR2 YYNGEE, per germline. The CDR3 nucleotides read TGTGCCAGCAGCGCGGGGGGGACAGGGTCATTTGAGCAGTTCTTC. It yields the protein CASSAGGTGSFEQFF.

This clonotype was seen at least ten times. V and J are TRBV7-2 and TRBJ2-7, with a possible D match to TRBD1 (6 bases). The germline V and J ends were trimmed by 1 base and 5 bases, with 9 bases remaining between them. The CDR3 is 13 amino acids. Germline CDR1 is SGHTA and CDR2 is FQGNSA. CDR3 residues: CASSLVGADEQYF. CDR3 bases: TGTGCCAGCAGCTTAGTGGGGGCTGACGAGCAGTACTTC.

This clonotype was counted a few times. V usage is TRBV10-3 and J usage is TRBJ2-2, with 7 bases matching TRBD1. Looked up from germline, CDR1 is ENHRY and CDR2 is SYGVKD. The CDR3 length is 12 residues. With V trimmed by 8 bases and J by 7 bases, 4 bases remained unmatched. Here the CDR3 reads CAIGQAGGELFF. The DNA of the CDR3 is TGTGCCATCGGACAGGCCGGCGGGGAGCTGTTTTTT.

At least ten counts were recorded for this clonotype. The chain is built from TRBV12-5 and TRBJ2-3; 7 bases align to TRBD2. After removal of 6 bases from V and 2 bases from J, the junction contained 11 bases not matched to a gene. CDR1 is LGHNT, CDR2 FRNRAP, per germline. The CDR3 has 16 residues. Here the CDR3 reads CASGPGRSGDTDTQYF. The CDR3 nucleotides read TGTGCTAGTGGCCCCGGGAGAAGCGGGGACACAGATACGCAGTATTTT. Full variable domain (rest looked up from reference TRBV12-5 and TRBJ2-3): DARVTQTPRHKVTEMGQEVTMRCQPILGHNTVFWYRQTMMQGLELLAYFRNRAPLDDSGMPKDRFSAEMPDATLATLKIQPSEPRDSAVYFCASGPGRSGDTDTQYFGPGTRLTVL.

As for this clonotype: The junction differs from germline at one of its ends, possibly a read error. The chain joins TRBV7-7 to TRBJ2-5; TRBD2 might be the D (7 bases). The CDR3 spans 14 residues. Germline V gene lookup returns CDR1 SSHAT and CDR2 FNYEAQ (reference sequence). CDR3 region: CASSLLRGGDDQYF. The CDR3 nucleotides read TGTGCTAGCAGCTTATTGAGGGGGGGCGACGACCAGTACTTC.